The clone carrying this T cell receptor beta chain was seen a single time. Clones were sequenced by immunoSEQ multiplex PCR, and TCRdb holds only the in-frame ones, with some missing. The sample has just under 50,000 clones, around 94% seen once; the top ten hold around 0.3%. The source of the sample is a study of T cell changes during pregnancy in multiple sclerosis. The germline V gene has CDR1 MDHEN and CDR2 SYDVKM. The CDR3 covers 13 residues. Trimming cost V 7 bases and J 6 bases, with 15 bases left between them. The material was CD4+ T cells from peripheral blood mononuclear cells, obtained in the third trimester of pregnancy. The sequence came from a female donor with multiple sclerosis, enrolled in a pregnancy study. V is TRBV28 and J is TRBJ1-1, with D perhaps matching TRBD1 (5 bases). As DNA, the CDR3 is TGTGCCAGCACTAATCACAGGTTCGCTGAAGCTTTCTTT. Its protein is CASTNHRFAEAFF.